This TCR beta chain comes out of a study of blood T cell repertoires in COVID-19. Background on the study: Sample material is recorded as cDNA or gDNA derived from T cells, B-cell-depleted T cells, or PBMCs.

The CDR3 consists of 13 residues. Looked up from germline, CDR1 is SGHTA and CDR2 is FQGNSA. Trimming cost V 9 bases and J 4 bases, with 16 bases left between them. As handled by the study authors: Nucleated cell number was recorded as an estimate derived from reference gene primer amplification. Produced via immunoSEQ multiplex PCR; TCRdb's table is partial and in-frame only. That table furnishes V, J and clone size, whereas the DNA furnished D and trimming. The data show 280,000 or so clones, approximately 90% seen once. The source is a woman aged 30 to 39 who had recovered from COVID-19. The chain uses TRBV7-2 and TRBJ2-7, with D possibly being TRBD2 (6 bases). The sequencing input was peripheral blood. This chain's CDR3 is CASSGTGRYEQYF. CDR3 DNA: TGTGCCAGTTCCGGGACTGGCCGGTACGAGCAGTACTTC.